The table lists the clone carrying this T cell receptor beta chain with many counts. Its antigen is currently unknown. Unique molecular identifiers were used to barcode this TCRbeta library. Each CDR3 protein gets one entry after TCRdb re-called the PCR reads with MiXCR. The sample consists of 450,000 to 600,000 distinct CDR3 sequences, roughly a tenth of them appearing once. The data were taken from a study of T-cell reconstitution after alpha-beta-depleted transplantation in children. General study results and limits: From newly produced T cells came most of the T-cell counts and diversity one year after transplant.

Per the germline V gene, CDR1 is SGHDN and CDR2 is FVKESK. Trimming removed 1 base from V and 5 bases from J, with 6 bases in between. CDR3 length equals 12 residues. Sequences were derived from PBMCs, sampled before TCRalphabeta/CD19-depleted stem cell transplant. The chain combines TRBV14 with TRBJ2-7; no clear D. The TCR comes from a child aged 2 to 10 with inherited bone marrow failure, due to receive a stem cell transplant. In DNA, the CDR3 is TGTGCCAGCAGCCAAGGAGTCCACGAGCAGTACTTC. Residues: CASSQGVHEQYF.